Presented here are 30 T cell receptor beta chains from one specimen sequenced in a study of blood T cells in healthy people across ages. With a J-beta primer mix and a sample-barcoded 5' primer, a second PCR ran 7 to 11 cycles. TCRdb reprocessed the 5' RACE reads via MiXCR and lists one record per CDR3 protein. This sample has some 800,000 distinct CDR3 sequences, with under 55% found just once. Sequenced sample: blood. The receptors derive from a man between 60 and 75 years old in good health.

The V and J genes are TRBV4-3 and TRBJ1-6, with no clear D. V was shortened by 1 base and J by 0 bases, with 16 bases between the two germline ends. Germline V gives CDR1 LGHNA, CDR2 YSLEER. CDR3 length: 19 amino acids. The CDR3 DNA reads as TGCGCCAGCAGCCAAGCCACCCAGACGGGGAGCTCCTATAATTCACCCCTCCACTTT. Translation gives CASSQATQTGSSYNSPLHF.

Remarks on this clonotype: It may be a read error: a sequence one base away is much more abundant. The rearrangement joins TRBV4-3 to TRBJ2-2; D ambiguous. The CDR3 length is 17 residues. Trimming removed 1 base at V and 4 bases at J, with 16 bases between. The germline V gene encodes CDR1 LGHNA and CDR2 YSLEER. The CDR3 region has the DNA TGCGCCAGCAGCCAAGGGGCAGGAAAAAGGTCCACCGGGGAGCTGTTTTTT. Protein sequence: CASSQGAGKRSTGELFF.

This clonotype was detected a few times. This chain uses TRBV2 with TRBJ2-5; 7 bases fit TRBD1. Germline V gene sequence: CDR1 SNHLY, CDR2 FYNNEI. The trim removed 6 bases at V and 2 bases at J, leaving 6 bases unmatched. This CDR3 is built from 14 residues. CDR3 in DNA: TGTGCCAGCAGGACAGGGCAAGTACAAGAGACCCAGTACTTC. Protein: CASRTGQVQETQYF.

On this clonotype: This may arise from a read error, as a much more abundant clone is one base away. The chain joins TRBV5-1 to TRBJ2-5, with TRBD2 matching 7 bases. This CDR3 has 13 residues. The trim removed 4 bases at V and 11 bases at J, leaving 11 bases unmatched. Germline values: CDR1 SGHRS, CDR2 YFSETQ. The CDR3, as DNA: TGCGCCAGCAGCCCCGGACTAGAAAATGAGCAGTACTTC. This translates into CASSPGLENEQYF.

The chain combines TRBV7-9 with TRBJ1-3, with D perhaps TRBD1 (5 bases). Germline CDR1 reads SEHNR; CDR2 reads FQNEAQ (reference sequence). Trimming removed 5 bases at V and 0 bases at J, with 20 bases between. This CDR3 is built from 18 residues. CDR3 residues: CASSTPTAGRNSGNTIYF. The CDR3 DNA follows: TGTGCCAGCAGCACTCCTACTGCGGGACGGAACTCTGGAAACACCATATATTTT.

This clonotype was counted between two and nine times. The J gene is TRBJ2-7, the V gene TRBV6-5, with D possibly TRBD1 on 6 matching bases. The CDR3 has 14 residues. The germline V gene has CDR1 MNHEY and CDR2 SVGAGI. V dropped 2 bases and J dropped 2 bases, with 10 bases sitting between them. In DNA, the CDR3 is TGTGCCAGCAGTTACGCGGCAGGGGCCTACGAGCAGTACTTC. It specifies CASSYAAGAYEQYF.

The gene calls are TRBV10-3 and TRBJ2-7; D is unclear. V was trimmed by 3 bases and J by 3 bases, leaving 6 bases between them. This CDR3 region has 12 residues. The V gene's germline CDR1 is ENHRY and CDR2 SYGVKD. The CDR3 DNA reads TGTGCCATCAGTGAATCAATCTACGAGCAGTACTTC. Translation gives CAISESIYEQYF.

This clonotype was observed at least ten times. This chain links TRBV29-1 with TRBJ2-1; D assignment may be TRBD1 or TRBD2 (5 bases each). Germline V gives CDR1 SQVTM, CDR2 ANQGSEA. CDR3 size: 15 residues. Trimming removed 1 base at V and 0 bases at J, with 10 bases between. CDR3 in amino acids: CSVEGTGTSYNEQFF. The CDR3 DNA reads as TGCAGCGTTGAAGGGACGGGGACCTCCTACAATGAGCAGTTCTTC.

This clonotype was detected only a few times. The chain recombines TRBV5-1 with TRBJ2-1; TRBD1 agrees at 7 bases. The CDR3 is 16 amino acids. CDR1 SGHRS and CDR2 YFSETQ come from the germline V gene. The J segment lost 7 bases and the V segment lost 0 bases, leaving 10 bases of the junction unmatched. CDR3 loop: CASSLGQGAVSNEQFF. The DNA of the CDR3 is TGCGCCAGCAGCTTGGGACAGGGTGCTGTCTCGAATGAGCAGTTCTTC.

This clonotype was picked up a small number of times. This chain connects TRBV20-1 to TRBJ2-7; maybe TRBD1 (6 bases). CDR3 size: 14 residues. Deletions cut 5 bases from V and 6 bases from J, with 20 bases between. Germline assignment: CDR1 DFQATT and CDR2 SNEGSKA (reference sequence). CDR3 nucleotides: TGCAGTGCTCCTCGAACCAGGGGAACGGGCGAGCAGTACTTC. Translation: CSAPRTRGTGEQYF.

The chain combines TRBV6-2 or TRBV6-3 with TRBJ2-3; 8 positions agree with TRBD2. There are 16 residues in the CDR3. The V segment lost 5 bases and the J segment 4 bases; nucleotides outside the gene matches: 11. Germline CDR1 is MNHEY and CDR2 is SVGEGT. Here the CDR3 DNA reads TGTGCCAGCAGTCCCTCCCGGGAGGGTTCCTCAGATACGCAGTATTTT. Encoded protein: CASSPSREGSSDTQYF.

This sequence joins TRBV20-1 and TRBJ1-4; D unclear. This CDR3 region has 14 residues. Trimming took off 1 base at V and 1 base at J, with 7 bases between the two ends. Germline V gene data show CDR1 as DFQATT and CDR2 as SNEGSKA (reference sequence). The CDR3 nucleotides read TGCAGTGCTAGAGGGCCAGGAACTAATGAAAAACTGTTTTTT. This sequence encodes CSARGPGTNEKLFF.

About this clonotype itself: A much more abundant neighbour one base away suggests this may be a read error. This chain links TRBV29-1 with TRBJ2-5, with TRBD2 matching over 11 bases. The germline CDR1 and CDR2 sequences are SQVTM and ANQGSEA. The CDR3 spans 14 residues. CDR3 DNA sequence: TGCAGCGTCTCAGGGACTAGCGGAGGAGAGGCCCAGTACTTC. Translated, it gives CSVSGTSGGEAQYF. The whole variable domain, filled in from reference TRBV29-1 and TRBJ2-5, reads SAVISQKPSRDICQRGTSLTIQCQVDSQVTMMFWYRQQPGQSLTLIATANQGSEATYESGFVIDKFPISRPNLTFSTLTVSNMSPEDSSIYLCSVSGTSGGEAQYFGPGTRLLVL.

The V and J genes are TRBV28 and TRBJ2-1, with D perhaps matching TRBD1 (6 bases). There are 14 residues in the CDR3. V shed 4 bases and J shed 3 bases, with 10 bases lying between them. Germline-derived CDR1 and CDR2 are MDHEN and SYDVKM. The CDR3 DNA reads as TGTGCCAGCAGTTATGGGGACATCTACAATGAGCAGTTCTTC. Amino acid sequence: CASSYGDIYNEQFF. Combining the CDR3 with reference TRBV28 and TRBJ2-1 gives the whole variable domain DVKVTQSSRYLVKRTGEKVFLECVQDMDHENMFWYRQDPGLGLRLIYFSYDVKMKEKGDIPEGYSVSREKKERFSLILESASTNQTSMYLCASSYGDIYNEQFFGPGTRLTVL.

This clonotype was detected only a few times. V usage is TRBV7-6 and J usage is TRBJ2-1; D remains ambiguous. This CDR3 spans 15 amino acids. The V gene's germline CDR1 is SGHVS and CDR2 FNYEAQ. Trimming removed 0 bases from V and 6 bases from J, with 12 bases in between. In DNA form, the CDR3 reads TGTGCCAGCAGCTTAGCGCAAGGGAAGGGCAATGAGCAGTTCTTC. Residues: CASSLAQGKGNEQFF.

This chain uses TRBV2 with TRBJ2-5, with D tentatively TRBD2 (5 bases). From germline, CDR1 is SNHLY and CDR2 FYNNEI. Trimming removed 1 base from V and 5 bases from J, with 14 bases in between. CDR3 size: 15 residues. The CDR3 DNA reads TGTGCCAGCAGTGAAGGGTCTAGCCGTCGGGAGACCCAGTACTTC. Protein product: CASSEGSSRRETQYF.

The chain couples TRBV18 to TRBJ2-1; D may be TRBD1 or TRBD2 (5 bases each). V lost 3 bases and J lost 6, with 15 bases in between. The CDR3 totals 15 residues. The germline gives CDR1 KGHSH, CDR2 LQKENI. DNA for the CDR3: TGTGCCAGCTCACCGGTAACTCGGGACGCCAATGAGCAGTTCTTC. It codes for CASSPVTRDANEQFF.

This clonotype was recorded once. The junction and the germline gene differ at one end; a read error may be behind it. The chain carries TRBV4-1 and TRBJ2-5; TRBD1 is a possible D gene (6 bases). The J call may not be correct, given that the DNA end is closer to TRBJ2-7. The CDR3 sequence is 16 residues long. Germline-derived CDR1 and CDR2 are MGHRA and YSYEKL. The CDR3 bases are TGCGTCAGCAGCAAAGAAATTTTTGCAGGGGCCTACGAGCAGTACTTC. This codes for CVSSKEIFAGAYEQYF.

The sample holds many counts of this clonotype. This chain joins TRBV20-1 and TRBJ2-7; a weak D match, TRBD1 (5 bases). Germline V gene lookup returns CDR1 DFQATT and CDR2 SNEGSKA (reference sequence). The V and J ends lost 6 bases and 6 bases respectively, with 15 bases between them. The CDR3 loop spans 12 amino acids. CDR3 in amino acids: CSARALGGEQYF. Written as DNA, the CDR3 is TGCAGTGCCAGGGCCCTGGGTGGCGAGCAGTACTTC.

The V gene is TRBV9, the J gene TRBJ2-4; perhaps TRBD2 as D (5 bases). There are 16 residues in the CDR3. V was cut by 4 bases and J by 7 bases, with 21 bases left in between. CDR1 is SGDLS and CDR2 is YYNGEE in the germline V gene. CDR3 loop: CASSPRAAVGENIQYF. CDR3 bases: TGTGCCAGCAGCCCAAGAGCGGCGGTCGGAGAGAACATTCAGTACTTC.

This chain links TRBV5-1 with TRBJ2-7, with D possibly TRBD1 on 6 matching bases. This CDR3 is 15 amino acids long. With 4 bases removed from V and 0 bases from J, the gap between germline ends came to 14 bases. CDR1 is SGHRS and CDR2 is YFSETQ in the germline V gene. CDR3 bases: TGCGCCAGCAGCATGGGCGCGGACAGCTCCTACGAGCAGTACTTC. This encodes CASSMGADSSYEQYF.

CDR3 in DNA: TGCAGTGCTGAGGCCCCCTCTAGAAACGGGGAGCTGTTTTTT. It specifies CSAEAPSRNGELFF. The chain is built from TRBV20-1 and TRBJ2-2; D ambiguous. This CDR3 spans 14 amino acids. V dropped 5 bases and J dropped 7 bases, with 17 bases sitting between them. The germline CDR1 and CDR2 sequences are DFQATT and SNEGSKA (reference sequence).

The chain joins TRBV28 to TRBJ1-1; D unresolved. The V gene's germline CDR1 is MDHEN and CDR2 SYDVKM. This CDR3 spans 15 amino acids. Trimming stripped 3 bases from V and 1 base from J, with 12 bases between. The DNA for the CDR3 is TGTGCCAGCAGTTTCAGCCCTCCACGGAACACTGAAGCTTTCTTT. Protein: CASSFSPPRNTEAFF.

V gene TRBV5-4 combines with J gene TRBJ2-4, with D hard to call. This CDR3 spans 15 amino acids. CDR1 is SGHNT and CDR2 is YYREEE in the germline V gene (reference sequence). The ends were cut back, 2 bases at V and 5 bases at J, with 14 bases in the middle. The CDR3 protein is CASSFGGQVENIQYF. The CDR3 DNA reads TGTGCCAGCAGCTTCGGTGGCCAGGTTGAAAACATTCAGTACTTC. The full variable domain, completed using reference TRBV5-4 and TRBJ2-4, is ETGVTQSPTHLIKTRGQQVTLRCSSQSGHNTVSWYQQALGQGPQFIFQYYREEENGRGNFPPRFSGLQFPNYSSELNVNALELDDSALYLCASSFGGQVENIQYFGAGTRLSVL.

V is TRBV7-2 and J is TRBJ2-4; D uncertain. Germline V lookup: CDR1 SGHTA, CDR2 FQGNSA. This CDR3 spans 13 amino acids. V was clipped by 5 bases and J by 8 bases, with 13 bases between them. The CDR3 DNA follows: TGTGCCAGCAGCCTCGGGCCCGTGGACATTCAGTACTTC. Protein product: CASSLGPVDIQYF.

This clonotype has just a few counts. This rearrangement joins TRBV24-1 to TRBJ1-5, with no clear D. CDR1 and CDR2 from the germline V gene are KGHDR and SFDVKD. Trimming took off 0 bases at V and 5 bases at J, with 10 bases between the two ends. The CDR3 extends over 15 amino acids. The CDR3 sequence is CATSDLVGWYQPQHF. The CDR3 DNA sequence: TGTGCCACCAGTGATTTGGTGGGGTGGTATCAGCCCCAGCATTTT.

The chain joins TRBV12-3 or TRBV12-4 to TRBJ1-1; 7 bases match TRBD1. The CDR3 consists of 13 residues. V lost 7 bases and J lost 3; bases outside the gene matches: 5. This chain's CDR3 is CASTSTGDTEAFF. DNA for the CDR3: TGTGCCAGCACCTCAACAGGGGACACTGAAGCTTTCTTT.

This clonotype has just a few counts. The V and J genes are TRBV7-2 and TRBJ2-1; D unresolved. This CDR3 spans 14 amino acids. V was shortened by 3 bases and J by 5 bases, with 11 bases between the two germline ends. Germline-derived CDR1 and CDR2 are SGHTA and FQGNSA. The CDR3 bases are TGTGCCAGCAGCTTTGCCCACCGGAACAATGAGCAGTTCTTC. The encoded protein is CASSFAHRNNEQFF.

In the case of this clonotype: The junction differs from germline at one of its ends, possibly a read error. This chain links TRBV4-2 with TRBJ2-3; weak D call: TRBD2 (7 bases). Germline CDR1 and CDR2: LGHNA and YNFKEQ. CDR3 length: 17 residues. CDR3 coding DNA: TGTGCCGGCAGCAAAAGTGGTGGGGGGGGGCGACCAGATACACAGTATTTT. Translated: CAGSKSGGGGRPDTQYF.

The rearrangement uses TRBV12-3 or TRBV12-4 and TRBJ1-2; D is perhaps TRBD1 (5 bases). The length of the CDR3 is 11 residues. Trimming left V 6 bases short and J 9 bases short, with 11 bases between. Here the CDR3 DNA reads TGTGCCAGCAGGGCAGCGGGGCGCTACACCTTC. Protein: CASRAAGRYTF.